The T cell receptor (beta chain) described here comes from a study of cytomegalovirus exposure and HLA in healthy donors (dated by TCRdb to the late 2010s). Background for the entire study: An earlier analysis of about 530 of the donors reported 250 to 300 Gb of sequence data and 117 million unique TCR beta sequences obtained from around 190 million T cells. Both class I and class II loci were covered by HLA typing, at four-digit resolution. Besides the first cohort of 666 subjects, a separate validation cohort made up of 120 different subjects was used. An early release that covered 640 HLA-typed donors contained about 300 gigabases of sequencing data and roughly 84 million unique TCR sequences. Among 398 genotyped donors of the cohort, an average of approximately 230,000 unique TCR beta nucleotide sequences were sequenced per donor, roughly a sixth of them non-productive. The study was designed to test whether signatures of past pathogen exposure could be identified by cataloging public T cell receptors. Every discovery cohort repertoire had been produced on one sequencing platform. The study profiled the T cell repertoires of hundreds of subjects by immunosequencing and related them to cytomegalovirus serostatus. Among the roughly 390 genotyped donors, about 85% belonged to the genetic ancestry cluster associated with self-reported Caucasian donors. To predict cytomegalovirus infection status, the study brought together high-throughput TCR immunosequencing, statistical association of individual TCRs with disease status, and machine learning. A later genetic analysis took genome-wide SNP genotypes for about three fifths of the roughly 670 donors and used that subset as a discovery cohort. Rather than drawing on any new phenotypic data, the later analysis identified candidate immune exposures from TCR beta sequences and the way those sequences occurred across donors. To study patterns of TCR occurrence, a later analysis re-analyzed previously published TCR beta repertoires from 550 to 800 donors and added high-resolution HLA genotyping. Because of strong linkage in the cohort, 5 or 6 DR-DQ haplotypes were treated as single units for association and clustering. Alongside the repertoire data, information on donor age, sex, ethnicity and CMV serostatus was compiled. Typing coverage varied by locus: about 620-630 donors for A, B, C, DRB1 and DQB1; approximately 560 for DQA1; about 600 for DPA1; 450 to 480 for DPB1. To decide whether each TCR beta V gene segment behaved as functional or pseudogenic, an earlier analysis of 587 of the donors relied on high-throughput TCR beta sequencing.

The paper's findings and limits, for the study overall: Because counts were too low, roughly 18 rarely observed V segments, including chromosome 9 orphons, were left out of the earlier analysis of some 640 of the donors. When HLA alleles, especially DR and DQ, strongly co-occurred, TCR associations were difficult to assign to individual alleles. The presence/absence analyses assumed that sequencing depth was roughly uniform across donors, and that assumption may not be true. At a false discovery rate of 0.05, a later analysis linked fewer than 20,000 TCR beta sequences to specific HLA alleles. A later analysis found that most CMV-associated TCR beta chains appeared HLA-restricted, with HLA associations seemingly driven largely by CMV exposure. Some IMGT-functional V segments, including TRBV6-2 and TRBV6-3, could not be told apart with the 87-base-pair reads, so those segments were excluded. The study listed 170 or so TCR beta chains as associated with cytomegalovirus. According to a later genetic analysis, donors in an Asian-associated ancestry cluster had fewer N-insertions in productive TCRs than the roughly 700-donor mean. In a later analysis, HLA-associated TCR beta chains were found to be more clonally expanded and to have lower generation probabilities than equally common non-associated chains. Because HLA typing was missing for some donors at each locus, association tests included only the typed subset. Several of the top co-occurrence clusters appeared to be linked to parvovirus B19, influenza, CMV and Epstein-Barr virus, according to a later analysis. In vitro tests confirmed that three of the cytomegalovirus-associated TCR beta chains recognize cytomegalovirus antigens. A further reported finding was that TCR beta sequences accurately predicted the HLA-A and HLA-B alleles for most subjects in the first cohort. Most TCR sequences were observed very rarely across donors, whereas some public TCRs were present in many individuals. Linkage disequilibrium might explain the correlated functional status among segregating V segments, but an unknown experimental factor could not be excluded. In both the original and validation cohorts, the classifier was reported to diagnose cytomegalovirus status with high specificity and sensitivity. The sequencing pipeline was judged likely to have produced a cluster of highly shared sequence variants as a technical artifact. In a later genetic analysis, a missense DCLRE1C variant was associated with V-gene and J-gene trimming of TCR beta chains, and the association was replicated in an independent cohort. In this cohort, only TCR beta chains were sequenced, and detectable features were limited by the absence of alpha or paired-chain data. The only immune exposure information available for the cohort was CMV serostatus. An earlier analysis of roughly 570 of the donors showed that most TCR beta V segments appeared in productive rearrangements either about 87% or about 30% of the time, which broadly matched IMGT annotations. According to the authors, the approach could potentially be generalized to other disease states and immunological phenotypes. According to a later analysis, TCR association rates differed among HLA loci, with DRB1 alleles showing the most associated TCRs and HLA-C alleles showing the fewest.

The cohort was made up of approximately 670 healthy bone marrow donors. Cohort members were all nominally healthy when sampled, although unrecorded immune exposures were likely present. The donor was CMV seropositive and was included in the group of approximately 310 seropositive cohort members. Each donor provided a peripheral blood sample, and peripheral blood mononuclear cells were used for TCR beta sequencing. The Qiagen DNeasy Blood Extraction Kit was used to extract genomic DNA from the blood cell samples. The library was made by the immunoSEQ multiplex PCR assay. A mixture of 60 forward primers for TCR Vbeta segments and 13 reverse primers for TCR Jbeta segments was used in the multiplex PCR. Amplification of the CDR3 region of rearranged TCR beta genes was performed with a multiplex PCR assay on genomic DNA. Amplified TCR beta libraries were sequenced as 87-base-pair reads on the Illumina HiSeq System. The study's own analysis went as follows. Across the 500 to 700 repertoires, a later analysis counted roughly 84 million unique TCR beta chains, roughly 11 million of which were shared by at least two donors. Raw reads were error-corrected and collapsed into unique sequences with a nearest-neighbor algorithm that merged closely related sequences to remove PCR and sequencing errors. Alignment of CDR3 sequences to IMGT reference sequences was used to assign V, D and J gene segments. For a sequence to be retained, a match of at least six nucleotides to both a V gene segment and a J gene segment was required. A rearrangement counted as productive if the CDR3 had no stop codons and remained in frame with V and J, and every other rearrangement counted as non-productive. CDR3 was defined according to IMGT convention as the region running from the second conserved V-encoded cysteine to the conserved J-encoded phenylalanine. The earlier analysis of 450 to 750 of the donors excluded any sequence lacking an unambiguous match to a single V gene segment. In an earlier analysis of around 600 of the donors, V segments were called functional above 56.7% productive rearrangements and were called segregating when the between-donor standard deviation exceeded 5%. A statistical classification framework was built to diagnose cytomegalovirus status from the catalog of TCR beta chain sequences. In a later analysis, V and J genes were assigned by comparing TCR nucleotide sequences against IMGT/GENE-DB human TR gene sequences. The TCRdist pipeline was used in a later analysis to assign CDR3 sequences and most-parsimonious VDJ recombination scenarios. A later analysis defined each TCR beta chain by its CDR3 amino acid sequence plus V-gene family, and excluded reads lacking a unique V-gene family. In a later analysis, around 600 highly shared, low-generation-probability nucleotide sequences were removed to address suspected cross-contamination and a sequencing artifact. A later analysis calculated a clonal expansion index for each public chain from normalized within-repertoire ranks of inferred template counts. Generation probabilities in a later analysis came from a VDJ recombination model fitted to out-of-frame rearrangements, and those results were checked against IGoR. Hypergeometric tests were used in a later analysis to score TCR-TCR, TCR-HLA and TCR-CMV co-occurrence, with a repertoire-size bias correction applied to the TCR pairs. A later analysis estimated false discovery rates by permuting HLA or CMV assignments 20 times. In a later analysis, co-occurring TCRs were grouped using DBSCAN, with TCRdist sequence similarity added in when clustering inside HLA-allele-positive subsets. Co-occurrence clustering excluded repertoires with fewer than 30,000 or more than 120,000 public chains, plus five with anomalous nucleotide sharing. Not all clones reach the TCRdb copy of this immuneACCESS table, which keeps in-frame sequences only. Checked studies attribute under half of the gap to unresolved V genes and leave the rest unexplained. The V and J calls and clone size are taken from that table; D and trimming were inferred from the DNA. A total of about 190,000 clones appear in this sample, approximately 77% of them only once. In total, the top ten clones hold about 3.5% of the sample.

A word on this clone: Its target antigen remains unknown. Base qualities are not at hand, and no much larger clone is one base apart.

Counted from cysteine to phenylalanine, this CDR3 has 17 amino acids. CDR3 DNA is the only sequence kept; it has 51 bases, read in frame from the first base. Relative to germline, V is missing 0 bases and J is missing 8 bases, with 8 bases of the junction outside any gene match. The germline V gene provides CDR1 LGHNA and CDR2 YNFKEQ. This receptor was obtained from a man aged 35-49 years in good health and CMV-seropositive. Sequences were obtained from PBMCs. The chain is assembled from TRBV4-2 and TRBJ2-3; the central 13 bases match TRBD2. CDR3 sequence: CASSQDLLAGGPGTQYF. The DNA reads TGTGCCAGCAGCCAAGATCTACTAGCGGGGGGGCCGGGTACGCAGTATTTT.